The following is a T cell receptor beta chain sequence with its context. Its antigen is as yet unknown. The source of the sample is a study of cytomegalovirus exposure and HLA in healthy donors. General study results and limits: The listing of approximately 160 TCR beta chains classed them as cytomegalovirus-associated.

The CDR3 spans 15 residues. From germline, CDR1 is SGHTA and CDR2 FQGTGA. After removal of 4 bases from V and 5 bases from J, the junction contained 8 bases not matched to a gene. The PCR contained 60 Vbeta and 13 Jbeta primers. Original handling: Among the unique TCR beta chains that a later analysis counted, 75 million to 85 million in all, some 10 million were shared. Generated by immunoSEQ multiplex PCR, the TCRdb table keeps only in-frame clones and is missing some. That table supplies the V and J calls and clone size; D and trimming were determined from the DNA. The table has over 80,000 clones, 70% to 85% seen once.

Sample: PBMCs. This chain joins TRBV7-3 and TRBJ2-5; TRBD1 matches 9 bases. The receptor was isolated from a man over 45 in good health and CMV-seronegative. For the CDR3, the DNA is TGTGCCAGCAGCTGGAGCGGACAGGGGTGGGAGACCCAGTACTTC. It specifies CASSWSGQGWETQYF.